Below are 31 T cell receptor beta chains sequenced from a single sample in a study of shared clonotypes between healthy human individuals (dated by TCRdb to about 2020). The library relied on the immunoSEQ multiplex PCR assay. The source is immuneACCESS, and TCRdb retained only in-frame sequences with V and J called. Part of the clones is not carried over; for the studies checked, unresolved V genes explain less than half of this, and the remainder is unexplained. Recorded for this sample are 1.5 million to 2.5 million clones; approximately 94% of them occurred a single time. Of the sample, under 1.5% falls within the top ten clones. CD8 naive samples were obtained by positive selection for CCR7 among CD45RO-negative cells, yielding a CD45RA+CCR7+ population from which TemRA cells were excluded. The specimen sequenced was naive CD8+ T cells sorted from blood. The cell subset or site label of this sample denotes: CD45RA+CCR7+. The receptors stem from a man aged 18 to 29 in good health.

J is TRBJ2-7 and V is TRBV19; TRBD1 or TRBD2 may be the D gene (7 bases each). Germline CDR1 is LNHDA and CDR2 is SQIVND (reference sequence). With 3 bases removed from V and 4 bases from J, the gap between germline ends came to 13 bases. This CDR3 comprises 14 residues. The CDR3 sequence is CASSMGGGLYEQYF. CDR3 DNA: TGTGCCAGTAGTATGGGAGGGGGCCTGTACGAGCAGTACTTC.

The V and J genes are TRBV7-9 and TRBJ2-7; 8 bases agree with TRBD2. The CDR3 runs to 15 residues. Losses at the gene ends were 5 bases for V and 2 bases for J; bases not matched to a gene: 8. Germline CDR1 and CDR2: SEHNR and FQNEAQ (reference sequence). CDR3 in amino acids: CASSLITSGPYEQYF. CDR3 in DNA: TGTGCCAGCAGCCTGATTACTAGCGGACCCTACGAGCAGTACTTC.

This chain links TRBV27 with TRBJ1-2, with D perhaps TRBD1 (5 bases). Deletions cut 4 bases from V and 8 bases from J, with 14 bases between. The CDR3 runs to 13 residues. Per germline, CDR1 MNHEY and CDR2 SMNVEV (reference sequence). In nucleotides, the CDR3 is TGTGCCAGCAGTTCCTGGACATCTGGGGGCTACACCTTC. Encoded protein: CASSSWTSGGYTF.

The V call is TRBV5-4, the J call TRBJ2-2; 14 bases are a match to TRBD2. The CDR3 extends over 18 amino acids. The germline V gene has CDR1 SGHNT and CDR2 YYREEE (reference sequence). J was trimmed by 3 bases and V by 2 bases; bases with no gene match: 6. CDR3 in amino acids: CASSLWGLAGDHTGELFF. CDR3 nucleotides: TGTGCCAGCAGCTTATGGGGACTAGCGGGAGACCACACCGGGGAGCTGTTTTTT.

Points on this clone: Other DNA sequences from this sample encode an identical CDR3 as well. This chain connects TRBV7-2 to TRBJ2-3; 8 positions match TRBD2. CDR1 is SGHTA, CDR2 FQGNSA, per germline. The CDR3 covers 16 residues. The ends lost 1 base at V and 0 bases at J; junction bases unmatched: 3. CDR3 amino acids: CASSLGASGSTDTQYF. The CDR3 region has the DNA TGTGCCAGCAGCTTAGGCGCTAGCGGGAGCACAGATACGCAGTATTTT.

The chain links TRBV7-9 to TRBJ2-7; D may be TRBD1 or TRBD2 (5 bases each). CDR1 and CDR2 (germline): SEHNR, FQNEAQ (reference sequence). The CDR3 sequence is 14 residues long. Deletions cut 3 bases from V and 0 bases from J, with 9 bases between. CDR3 loop: CASSLGPTSYEQYF. The CDR3 coding sequence is TGTGCCAGCAGCTTGGGACCGACCTCCTACGAGCAGTACTTC.

This clone occurred once. The chain combines TRBV10-2 with TRBJ1-5; D is perhaps TRBD1 (5 bases). CDR3 length: 13 residues. Germline values: CDR1 WSHSY, CDR2 SAAADI. The germline V and J ends were trimmed by 3 bases and 5 bases, with 8 bases remaining between them. The CDR3 DNA is TGCGCCAGCAGTGATGTAGGGGATCAGCCCCAGCATTTT. This codes for CASSDVGDQPQHF.

V gene TRBV9 combines with J gene TRBJ2-5, with a possible D match to TRBD2 (6 bases). V was pared by 3 bases and J by 5 bases, with 14 bases between. Looked up from germline, CDR1 is SGDLS and CDR2 is YYNGEE. The length of the CDR3 is 14 residues. CDR3: CASSARDSPETQYF. In DNA form, the CDR3 reads TGTGCCAGCAGCGCCCGGGACTCGCCGGAGACCCAGTACTTC. Full variable domain (outside the CDR3, taken from reference TRBV9 and TRBJ2-5): DSGVTQTPKHLITATGQRVTLRCSPRSGDLSVYWYQQSLDQGLQFLIQYYNGEERAKGNILERFSAQQFPDLHSELNLSSLELGDSALYFCASSARDSPETQYFGPGTRLLVL.

This chain connects TRBV27 to TRBJ1-2, with D unresolved. Between the trimmed V and J ends, which lost 2 bases and 7 bases, there was a span of 20 bases. The CDR3 runs to 16 residues. CDR1 and CDR2 (germline): MNHEY, SMNVEV (reference sequence). CDR3 residues: CASSLPPSVLLCGYTF. CDR3 DNA sequence: TGTGCCAGCAGTTTACCGCCCTCAGTTCTCCTATGTGGCTACACCTTC.

This chain connects TRBV21-1 to TRBJ2-7; the D call TRBD1 from the table was never checked on the DNA. TRBV21-1 is shown as a pseudogene. The CDR3 loop spans 16 amino acids. The CDR3 bases are TGTGCCAGCAGCAAAGGGGACCGGGACAGAACCTACGAGCAGTACTTC. Translating gives CASSKGDRDRTYEQYF.

This sequence joins TRBV4-3 and TRBJ2-7; D tentatively reads TRBD1 or TRBD2 (5 bases each). This CDR3 is built from 14 residues. CDR1 is LGHNA, CDR2 YSLEER, per germline. Trimming shortened V by 4 bases and J by 2 bases, and 12 bases separated the two germline ends. The CDR3 nucleotides read TGCGCCAGCAGCCCGACAGAGGGAGCCTACGAGCAGTACTTC. This codes for CASSPTEGAYEQYF.

This chain joins TRBV7-9 and TRBJ2-7; possible D gene TRBD1, 5 bases. Trimming left V 8 bases short and J 2 bases short, with 13 bases between. The CDR3 loop spans 13 amino acids. Germline loops: CDR1 SEHNR, CDR2 FQNEAQ (reference sequence). CDR3 coding DNA: TGTGCCAGCGCGACAGCCAACACCTACGAGCAGTACTTC. It encodes CASATANTYEQYF.

The V and J genes are TRBV5-1 and TRBJ2-1; 7 bases line up with TRBD2. The CDR3 is 17 amino acids. V shed 4 bases, J shed 0 bases, and the junction held 10 bases outside the gene matches. Germline values: CDR1 SGHRS, CDR2 YFSETQ. The CDR3 nucleotides read TGCGCCAGCAGCGGATCACTAGCGACCAGCTCCTACAATGAGCAGTTCTTC. This gives the protein CASSGSLATSSYNEQFF.

The chain carries TRBV5-3 and TRBJ2-2; D not certain. TRBV5-3 falls under the ORF class, with uncertain function. V was cut by 2 bases and J by 8 bases, with 16 bases left in between. The CDR3 runs to 15 residues. CDR3 DNA: TGTGCCAGAAGCTTAGGGCAGAGGCCAGATGGGGAGCTGTTTTTT. Protein: CARSLGQRPDGELFF.

This chain joins TRBV27 and TRBJ1-1, with unresolved D. The V end lost 2 bases, the J end lost 2 bases, and 12 bases lay between the germline ends. CDR3 size: 15 residues. CDR1 is MNHEY, CDR2 SMNVEV, per germline (reference sequence). The CDR3 nucleotides read TGTGCCAGCAGTTTAATCCCGGGCCCAAACACTGAAGCTTTCTTT. It is translated as CASSLIPGPNTEAFF.

The CDR3 region is CASSQGAGLAYAYEQYF. In nucleotides, the CDR3 is TGCGCCAGCAGCCAAGGAGCCGGACTAGCTTACGCCTACGAGCAGTACTTC. The rearrangement uses TRBV4-1 and TRBJ2-7, with 8 bases matching TRBD2. In germline, CDR1 is MGHRA, CDR2 YSYEKL. V lost 1 base and J lost 2; bases outside the gene matches: 10. The CDR3 loop spans 17 amino acids.

Note on this clone: This CDR3 is also generated by other DNA sequences in the sample. The rearrangement uses TRBV27 and TRBJ2-1; TRBD1 or TRBD2 may be the D gene (5 bases each). The CDR3 is 12 amino acids. V was cut by 3 bases and J by 10 bases, with 10 bases left in between. The germline CDR1 and CDR2 sequences are MNHEY and SMNVEV (reference sequence). DNA of the CDR3: TGTGCCAGCAGTTTTGGGGGACGAGAGCAGTTCTTC. Translated, it gives CASSFGGREQFF.

The chain uses TRBV7-9 and TRBJ2-2, with 8 bases fitting TRBD2. CDR3 length equals 16 residues. V lost 5 bases to trimming and J lost 6 bases; unmatched junction nucleotides: 11. CDR1 is SEHNR and CDR2 is FQNEAQ in the germline V gene (reference sequence). The CDR3 sequence is CASSPQPVAGSGELFF. The CDR3 nucleotides read TGTGCCAGCAGCCCCCAGCCGGTAGCGGGATCCGGGGAGCTGTTTTTT.

The chain uses TRBV5-4 and TRBJ2-2; 8 bases map to TRBD1. Germline V gene lookup returns CDR1 SGHNT and CDR2 YYREEE (reference sequence). The CDR3 is made up of 15 amino acids. Trimming took 6 bases from V and 2 from J; bases not matched to a gene: 6. CDR3 DNA sequence: TGTGCCAGCACTGGACAGGGAGTCAACACCGGGGAGCTGTTTTTT. Residues: CASTGQGVNTGELFF.

The chain is built from TRBV2 and TRBJ1-2; D is uncertain. Germline V CDR1 and CDR2: SNHLY, FYNNEI. The V end was cut by 0 bases, the J end by 1 base, with 9 bases between. The CDR3 extends over 15 amino acids. The CDR3 sequence: CASSEAFGVNYGYTF. In DNA form, the CDR3 reads TGTGCCAGCAGTGAAGCGTTTGGGGTTAACTATGGCTACACCTTC.

This clone occurred once. The same CDR3 is also encoded by other DNA sequences in this sample. The gene calls are TRBV27 and TRBJ2-7; D remains unclear. The CDR3 runs to 11 residues. Germline V CDR1 and CDR2: MNHEY, SMNVEV (reference sequence). Deletions cut 9 bases from V and 3 bases from J, with 9 bases between. CDR3 protein: CASGYSYEQYF. As DNA, the CDR3 is TGTGCCAGTGGTTACAGCTACGAGCAGTACTTC.

Only a few counts were recorded for this clone. Other nucleotide sequences in the sample specify the same CDR3. The chain couples TRBV4-1 to TRBJ1-1; no clear D gene. CDR3 length: 12 residues. Germline V CDR1 and CDR2: MGHRA, YSYEKL. Deletions cut 1 base from V and 1 base from J, with 1 base between. In nucleotides, the CDR3 is TGCGCCAGCAGCCAAGCGAACACTGAAGCTTTCTTT. It encodes CASSQANTEAFF.

This chain connects TRBV7-9 to TRBJ1-1; 9 positions match TRBD1. The J segment lost 4 bases and the V segment lost 4 bases, leaving 4 bases of the junction unmatched. The CDR3 is 14 amino acids. Germline loops: CDR1 SEHNR, CDR2 FQNEAQ (reference sequence). This CDR3 is CASSSTGGITEAFF. CDR3 DNA sequence: TGTGCCAGCAGCTCCACAGGGGGCATCACTGAAGCTTTCTTT.

J is TRBJ2-7 and V is TRBV5-1; tentatively, D is TRBD2 (6 bases). CDR1 and CDR2 from the germline V gene are SGHRS and YFSETQ. This CDR3 is 14 amino acids long. Deletions cut 0 bases from V and 7 bases from J, with 14 bases between. The CDR3 is CASSLEWAAGEQYF. The CDR3 DNA reads TGCGCCAGCAGCTTGGAGTGGGCCGCGGGGGAGCAGTACTTC.

This sequence joins TRBV27 and TRBJ2-7; D is possibly TRBD2 (5 bases). The CDR3 has 15 amino acids. Germline assignment: CDR1 MNHEY and CDR2 SMNVEV (reference sequence). V shed 5 bases and J shed 3 bases, with 17 bases lying between them. This CDR3 is CASSLTLGAVYEQYF. DNA for the CDR3: TGTGCCAGCAGTCTAACCTTAGGAGCGGTCTACGAGCAGTACTTC.

The V gene is TRBV30, the J gene TRBJ2-7; maybe TRBD1 (5 bases). Germline CDR1 GTSNPN, CDR2 SVGIG (reference sequence). The CDR3 is 14 residues long. V was trimmed by 1 base and J by 5 bases, leaving 15 bases between them. The CDR3 sequence: CAWSGQGDPDEQYF. CDR3 in DNA: TGTGCCTGGAGTGGGCAGGGCGACCCTGACGAGCAGTACTTC.

The V call is TRBV28, the J call TRBJ2-5; D is perhaps TRBD2 (7 bases). CDR3 length: 15 residues. From germline, CDR1 is MDHEN and CDR2 SYDVKM. Trimming left V 3 bases short and J 2 bases short, with 13 bases between. The CDR3 coding sequence is TGTGCCAGCAGTTTCGGGGGGCTTCGGCAAGAGACCCAGTACTTC. Translation: CASSFGGLRQETQYF.

The chain links TRBV13 to TRBJ2-5, with 12 nucleotides matching TRBD1. CDR3 length equals 15 residues. The germline V gene has CDR1 PRHDT and CDR2 FYEKMQ (reference sequence). V lost 4 bases, J lost 6 bases, and 6 bases stayed unmatched. The CDR3 is CASSWGTGGIKTQYF. The CDR3 region has the DNA TGTGCCAGCAGCTGGGGGACAGGGGGCATAAAGACCCAGTACTTC.

The V and J genes are TRBV5-1 and TRBJ1-6; 11 positions agree with TRBD1. V shed 4 bases, J shed 6 bases, and the junction held 3 bases outside the gene matches. CDR1 is SGHRS, CDR2 YFSETQ, per germline. The CDR3 has 15 amino acids. The CDR3 loop reads CASSAGQGANSPLHF. The CDR3 DNA follows: TGCGCCAGCAGCGCCGGACAGGGGGCTAATTCACCCCTCCACTTT.

V and J are TRBV30 and TRBJ2-3; unclear D gene. The length of the CDR3 is 16 residues. CDR1 and CDR2 from the germline V gene are GTSNPN and SVGIG (reference sequence). V lost 3 bases and J lost 1, with 17 bases in between. CDR3 coding DNA: TGTGCCTGGAGAGGCCTAGATGGAATTGGCACAGATACGCAGTATTTT. As protein: CAWRGLDGIGTDTQYF.

V is TRBV7-9 and J is TRBJ2-5; no clear D gene. Germline CDR1 and CDR2: SEHNR and FQNEAQ (reference sequence). Between the trimmed V and J ends, which lost 5 bases and 4 bases, there was a span of 20 bases. CDR3 length: 16 amino acids. CDR3 sequence reads: CASSGPYVVRPETQYF. The CDR3 DNA reads TGTGCCAGCAGCGGCCCCTACGTGGTACGGCCAGAGACCCAGTACTTC.